One and the same sample provided the 10 T cell receptor beta chains below, sequenced in a study of blood T cells in healthy people across ages (dated by TCRdb to between 2014 and 2017). To prepare the library, 5' RACE was applied. The sequencing machine was an Illumina HiSeq 2500. A second PCR of roughly 7 to 12 cycles was performed with a sample-barcoded 5' primer and a J-beta primer mix. TCRdb handled the public reads itself, with Q25 trimming in fastp and clone calling in MiXCR, and kept productive beta chains. Rows with a matching CDR3 protein are joined into one entry that keeps the most common DNA and genes. The sample table shows 1.5 million to 2 million distinct CDR3 sequences, and roughly 27% are seen once. About 7.7% of the sample lies in the top ten. Sequences were obtained from blood. The source is a woman between 25 and 40 years old in good health.

This clonotype was counted between two and nine times. This chain connects TRBV2 to TRBJ1-2; D is ambiguous. Trimming shortened V by 7 bases and J by 0 bases, and 15 bases separated the two germline ends. CDR3 length: 15 residues. Germline values: CDR1 SNHLY, CDR2 FYNNEI. The chain's CDR3 is CASTPRARPNYGYTF. The CDR3 DNA is TGTGCCAGCACGCCCCGGGCACGGCCTAACTATGGCTACACCTTC.

With regard to this clonotype: The germline gene is not matched at one end of the junction; a read error may be the cause. The chain couples TRBV2 to TRBJ2-3, with 9 positions matching TRBD2. The length of the CDR3 is 13 residues. Germline lookup yields CDR1 SNHLY and CDR2 FYNNEI. CDR3 bases: TGTGCCAGCAGGGGGACTAGCAAAGATACGCAGTATTTT. Translated: CASRGTSKDTQYF.

In regard to this clonotype: A junction boundary mismatches the germline segment, possibly from a read error. The chain employs TRBV6-5 and TRBJ2-5; TRBD1 aligns across 7 bases. The J call may be mistaken, given a closer DNA end match to TRBJ2-7. The CDR3 spans 16 residues. CDR1 MNHEY and CDR2 SVGAGI come from the germline V gene. CDR3 sequence: CANSFTGDKGYYEQYF. The CDR3 DNA is TGTGCCAACAGTTTCACAGGGGATAAGGGGTACTACGAGCAGTACTTC.

This clonotype was counted between two and nine times. V is TRBV27 and J is TRBJ2-3; 12 nucleotides match TRBD2. The CDR3 consists of 16 residues. Germline trimming cut 5 bases from V and 5 bases from J; bases unmatched to any gene: 8. Germline lookup yields CDR1 MNHEY and CDR2 SMNVEV (reference sequence). The CDR3 is CASSPRTSGDLDTQYF. In DNA form, the CDR3 reads TGTGCCAGCAGTCCGCGGACTAGCGGGGATTTAGATACGCAGTATTTT.

This clonotype has ten or more counts. The chain is built from TRBV7-2 and TRBJ2-7, with 7 positions matching TRBD2. The CDR3 sequence is 18 residues long. V trimming: 6 bases; J trimming: 0 bases; junction bases outside the gene matches: 17. Germline values: CDR1 SGHTA, CDR2 FQGNSA. The chain's CDR3 is CASSHGRAGYTSSYEQYF. In DNA, the CDR3 is TGTGCCAGCAGTCACGGACGAGCGGGATACACGTCCTCCTACGAGCAGTACTTC.

V and J are TRBV25-1 and TRBJ2-4; D not certain. The germline V gene has CDR1 MGHDK and CDR2 SYGVNS. The CDR3 sequence is 14 residues long. V lost 2 bases and J 4 bases, leaving 9 bases between the germline ends. CDR3 loop: CASSEVGMKNIQYF. DNA of the CDR3: TGTGCCAGCAGTGAAGTGGGGATGAAAAACATTCAGTACTTC.

This sequence joins TRBV6-1 and TRBJ2-1; D gene uncertain. Germline lookup yields CDR1 MNHNS and CDR2 SASEGT. Trimming took off 4 bases at V and 7 bases at J, with 14 bases between the two ends. The CDR3 is made up of 14 amino acids. CDR3 sequence: CASSAQALGNEQFF. CDR3 in DNA: TGTGCCAGCAGTGCCCAGGCCCTAGGGAATGAGCAGTTCTTC.

This clonotype was recorded a few times. Being one base from a much bigger clone, this may be a read error. The rearrangement links TRBV5-1 to TRBJ2-5, with 8 bases aligning to TRBD1. V gave up 4 bases and J gave up 3 bases; unmatched junction bases: 2. Germline V gene lookup returns CDR1 SGHRS and CDR2 YFSETQ. This CDR3 region has 13 residues. CDR3 nucleotide sequence: TGCGCCAGCAGCACACAGGGGGAAGAGACCCAGTACTTC. Amino acids: CASSTQGEETQYF.

This clonotype appeared a few times. The CDR3 carries no conserved terminal phenylalanine or tryptophan, so it likely arises from a read error. The V gene is TRBV7-2, the J gene TRBJ2-5; D unresolved. There are 14 residues in the CDR3. V lost 5 bases to trimming and J lost 4 bases, with 14 bases between them. Germline V CDR1 and CDR2: SGHTA, FQGNSA. DNA for the CDR3: TGTGCCAGCAGCCTTCTAGGTGAACGAGAGACCCAGTACTGC. Protein: CASSLLGERETQYC.

The sample holds a few counts of this clonotype. The chain recombines TRBV9 with TRBJ2-3; 7 bases are a match to TRBD1. The CDR3 spans 15 residues. After removal of 0 bases from V and 3 bases from J, the junction contained 4 bases not matched to a gene. Germline values: CDR1 SGDLS, CDR2 YYNGEE. This CDR3 is CASSVEGAGTDTQYF. The CDR3 DNA sequence: TGTGCCAGCAGCGTAGAGGGGGCAGGAACAGATACGCAGTATTTT.